This entry lists 5 T cell receptor beta chains sequenced from one sample in a study of cytomegalovirus exposure and HLA in healthy donors. PCR involved 60 Vbeta and 13 Jbeta primers. The table came from immunoSEQ multiplex PCR; TCRdb's copy has only in-frame clones and leaves some out. This sample has 150,000 to 200,000 clones; around 77% occur once, and the top ten carry about 2.1%. Material for sequencing was PBMCs. These receptors were obtained from a woman aged 25 to 39 in good health and CMV-seropositive.

This chain links TRBV30 with TRBJ1-2; TRBD1 matches 8 bases. The CDR3 covers 14 residues. The V gene end was trimmed by 3 bases and the J gene end by 2 bases; junction bases not matched to a gene: 5. Germline lookup yields CDR1 GTSNPN and CDR2 SVGIG (reference sequence). CDR3 in DNA: TGTGCCTGGAGCCGAGGACAGGGAAACTATGGCTACACCTTC. Residues: CAWSRGQGNYGYTF.

The chain is built from TRBV27 and TRBJ2-7; 7 nucleotides agree with TRBD1. The length of the CDR3 is 14 residues. Per germline, CDR1 MNHEY and CDR2 SMNVEV (reference sequence). CDR3 nucleotides: TGTGCAACTCAAAGACAGGGTTTCACCTACGAGCAGTACTTC. Amino acids: CATQRQGFTYEQYF.

J is TRBJ2-5 and V is TRBV7-9; TRBD2 is a possible D gene (6 bases). V dropped 3 bases and J dropped 5 bases, with 10 bases sitting between them. This CDR3 contains 13 residues. Germline CDR1 is SEHNR and CDR2 is FQNEAQ (reference sequence). The CDR3 loop is CASSFHGGETQYF. The CDR3 coding sequence is TGTGCCAGCAGCTTTCATGGGGGGGAGACCCAGTACTTC.

The V call is TRBV11-2, the J call TRBJ1-1; 11 bases agree with TRBD1. With 1 base clipped from V and 4 bases from J, the junction kept 5 bases outside the gene matches. This CDR3 spans 16 amino acids. CDR1 is SGHAT and CDR2 is FQNNGV in the germline V gene. The CDR3 DNA reads as TGTGCCAGCAGCTTAGCCGGGACAGGGGGATTCACTGAAGCTTTCTTT. Encoded protein: CASSLAGTGGFTEAFF.

CDR3 sequence: CASFAHLSYGYTF. In DNA, the CDR3 is TGTGCCAGCTTCGCCCACTTATCCTATGGCTACACCTTC. The V and J genes are TRBV2 and TRBJ1-2; D not certain. The CDR3 loop spans 13 amino acids. Germline V gives CDR1 SNHLY, CDR2 FYNNEI. V lost 8 bases to trimming and J lost 4 bases, with 14 bases between them.